These T cell receptor beta chains were read from a single sample in a study of graft-versus-host responses after intestinal transplantation. Produced via immunoSEQ multiplex PCR; TCRdb's table is partial and in-frame only. The sample lists roughly 14,000 clones; 25% to 30% were seen once. The starting material was alloreactive CD4+ T cells from a mixed lymphocyte reaction culture, obtained before intestinal transplant. The receptors were gathered from a human patient who received an intestinal transplant. The CDR3 runs from the conserved cysteine through the conserved F or W. Each record gives: V gene, clone size, D gene, J gene, CDR3 DNA, CDR3 protein. D genes are given only for firm matches. Expanded clones get a size class; other rows say once, few or many, or leave the size out.

TRBV5-1	NA	TRBD1	TRBJ1-3	TGCGCCAGCAGCTTGCGACAGGGAGGCTCTGGAAACACCATATATTTT	CASSLRQGGSGNTIYF
TRBV5-1	few	NA	TRBJ2-3	TGCGCCAGCAGCTCGGAAGGAGATACGCAGTATTTT	CASSSEGDTQYF
TRBV11-2	few	NA	TRBJ2-5	TGTGCCAGCAGCTTAGATGGGACAAGTAAAGAGACCCAGTACTTC	CASSLDGTSKETQYF
TRBV20-1	few	NA	TRBJ1-1	TGCAGTGTCCGGGGGGACACTGAAGCTTTCTTT	CSVRGDTEAFF
TRBV7-2	few	NA	TRBJ1-2	TGTGCCAGCAGCCCCTTGGTTGGCTACGACTATGGCTACACCTTC	CASSPLVGYDYGYTF
TRBV6-6	medium-sized	NA	TRBJ2-7	TGTGCCAGCAGTTACCTCCCCGGCGGCCCCTACGAGCAGTACTTC	CASSYLPGGPYEQYF
TRBV28	NA	NA	TRBJ2-7	TGTGCCAGCAGTCTATGGGTTGCAGGGACCAACTCCTACGAGCAGTACTTC	CASSLWVAGTNSYEQYF
TRBV6-6	NA	NA	TRBJ1-2	TGTGCCAGCAGTAACACCCCCCGGGGCTACACCTTC	CASSNTPRGYTF
TRBV7-1	NA	NA	TRBJ1-4	TGTGCCAGCAGCCCAGATGGCAGGTCAAATGAAAAACTGTTTTTT	CASSPDGRSNEKLFF
TRBV4-2	few	NA	TRBJ2-2	TGTGCCAGCAGGTCCTCCGCCGGAGGAGCAACGTCGAACACCGGGGAGCTGTTTTTT	CASRSSAGGATSNTGELFF
TRBV7-3	NA	NA	TRBJ2-7	TGTGCCAGCAGCTTGGACGGTGCAACCTACGAGCAGTACTTC	CASSLDGATYEQYF
TRBV6-5	NA	NA	TRBJ1-1	TGTGCCAGCAGTGTCAGGGTGAACTCTGAAGCTTTCTTT	CASSVRVNSEAFF
TRBV28	few	NA	TRBJ2-7	TGTGCCAGCAGCCCTATGGGGCGAGGAGGTTGGGAGCAGTACTTC	CASSPMGRGGWEQYF
TRBV7-8	once	NA	TRBJ1-2	TGTGCCAGCAGCTTAGGGTCCCCTAAGATCTCCTTC	CASSLGSPKISF
TRBV2	few	TRBD1	TRBJ2-7	TGTGCCAGCAAAAGAAACAGGGGGGTGAACTACGAGCAGTACTTC	CASKRNRGVNYEQYF